This TCR beta chain was recovered during a study of T cell responses to AZD1222 COVID-19 vaccine listed by TCRdb under 2021. For context, the study as a whole: AZD1222 recipients with second doses at about 4 weeks or about 12 weeks were pooled, because spike-specific TCR depth and breadth did not differ between schedules. Trial participants were enrolled by age into 18-55, 56-69 and 70-plus year subgroups, with 148, 28 and 57 TCR-sequenced participants respectively. TCR sequencing covered approximately 230 trial participants: 207 given two doses of AZD1222 and approximately 26 given two doses of MenACWY control vaccine. Study-wide findings and limitations: Most participants were white British and females outnumbered males, and the authors suggested that clonal diversity may have been underestimated. After two AZD1222 doses, both the breadth and the depth of spike-specific TCRs were significantly higher than at day 0 and than in MenACWY recipients. Conclusions about previously exposed vaccinees were limited because only a handful of AZD1222 recipients were SARS-CoV-2 seropositive at baseline. Because no samples from the day 14 peak response were available, repertoires could be characterized only after the peak T cell response. Vaccine-associated CD4 TCRs spanned the whole spike protein, with dominant responses in regions 160-218 and 743-854. In the small 56-69-year group, the increase in depth fell short of significance, most likely because of low power. Epitopes outside the regions mutated in the B.1.351 and B.1.1.7 variants were reportedly recognized by nearly half of the unique spike-specific TCRs.

The CDR3 regions of human TCRbeta chains were analyzed by immunosequencing. The original pipeline was this. Repertoire TCRs were matched against a reference library of SARS-CoV-2-specific TCRs generated with the MIRA antigen-specificity platform. Breadth was defined as the fraction of unique TCRs that were SARS-CoV-2-associated, and depth was defined as the fraction of total T cells that were SARS-CoV-2-associated. Using the MIRA data, each spike-specific TCR was mapped to the spike region that the TCR reacts to and placed in a CD4 or CD8 class. Log10-transformed breadth and depth values were compared by one-way ANOVA with Sidak's multiple comparisons tests. Entries here come from immuneACCESS through TCRdb and include only in-frame sequences with V and J called. Some clones fail to appear in such tables; in the studies checked, an unresolved V gene covers under half of the shortfall, and the cause of the remainder is unknown. V, J and clone size are taken as reported in that table, and D and trimming were inferred from the DNA itself. For this sample the table gives about 97,000 clones, of which roughly nine tenths were detected only once. 1.3% of the sample is in the top ten clones.

At the junction V is shortened by 2 bases and J by 3 bases, with 7 bases in between. The CDR3 has 14 amino acids, counting the end cysteine and phenylalanine. Only the CDR3 region is kept as DNA, spanning 42 bases read in frame from base 1. CDR1 SGHVS and CDR2 FQNEAQ are derived from the germline V gene. The time point label for this specimen denotes: baseline before first vaccination. Vaccinee samples came from UK trials COV001 and COV002, including a single-blind randomized controlled phase 2/3 trial of AZD1222 (ChAdOx1 nCoV-19) in healthy adults. Trial participant PBMC samples were collected at day 0 and day 28 after the second dose for TCRbeta chain sequencing. As to this clone: The antigen it binds to is not known. No clone much larger than this one lies a single base away; base qualities are absent.

The chain uses TRBV7-8 and TRBJ2-2; D gene: possibly TRBD2, on 5 matching bases. This clonotype was sampled from an adult in good health. Sequencing was performed on peripheral blood, taken on day 0 of AZD1222 vaccination. The base sequence is TGTGCCAGCAGCTTACGGGGTTACACCGGGGAGCTGTTTTTT. Its protein reads: CASSLRGYTGELFF.